This paragraph reports one T cell receptor beta chain. This sample was taken from a study of blood T cell repertoires in COVID-19. Study as a whole: T cells, B-cell-depleted T cells, or PBMCs supplied cDNA or gDNA.

As processed by the authors: Nucleated cell number was recorded as an estimate derived from reference gene primer amplification. TCRdb's copy holds only in-frame clones and misses some; the assay was immunoSEQ multiplex PCR. D and trimming were read from the DNA, whereas the V and J calls and clone size are those reported in that table. The sample shows about 250,000 clones, more than 60% of them seen only once. The specimen sequenced was peripheral blood. The receptor comes from a woman between 40 and 55 years old with active or convalescent COVID-19.

In DNA form, the CDR3 reads TGTGCCAGCAGCTTAGTTCGGAACACCGGGGAGCTGTTTTTT. Translation: CASSLVRNTGELFF. The rearrangement joins TRBV11-2 to TRBJ2-2; D not resolved. The V end lost 1 base, the J end lost 1 base, and 4 bases lay between the germline ends. Germline V gene data show CDR1 as SGHAT and CDR2 as FQNNGV. This CDR3 spans 14 amino acids.